This T cell receptor beta chain originates from a study of blood T cells in healthy people across ages. Study results and limitations: Shifts in expanded clonotypes may have been confounded by donor CMV status, which was unknown. Observed TCR beta diversity per million T cells went down as age went up. This fall followed a roughly linear course with age. Higher diversity, along with more naive CD4+ cells, distinguished long-lived donors from aged donors.

Primed by a sample-barcoded 5' primer and a J-beta primer mix, a second PCR proceeded for roughly 7 to 12 cycles. Every single cDNA molecule received a tag from a template-switch adaptor with 12 random nucleotides. MiXCR was run by TCRdb on the 5' RACE reads, yielding one entry per CDR3 protein. Here the sample spans around 1.7 million distinct CDR3 sequences, 28% being singletons. A note on this clonotype: Its target is not known.

V lost 3 bases, J lost 12 bases, and 11 bases stayed unmatched. This CDR3 region has 16 residues. Looked up from germline, CDR1 is KGHSH and CDR2 is LQKENI. What was sequenced was blood. The chain carries TRBV18 and TRBJ2-6; the match to TRBD1 covers 10 bases. This TCR was sampled from a woman aged 25 to 45 in good health. The CDR3 spells CASSPLPGTGDAVLTF. The CDR3 DNA reads TGTGCCAGCTCACCTCTTCCCGGGACAGGGGATGCCGTCCTGACTTTC.